This T cell receptor beta chain was sequenced during a study of shared clonotypes between healthy human individuals (dated by TCRdb to the early 2020s). Context from the whole study: A couple of women and a few men aged 18 to 49 years were included in the cohort. For each donor, CD4 naive and CD4 memory were each run on three plates, CD8 naive on two plates, and CD8 memory on one plate. Blood TCR repertoires of four to six healthy adults were deeply sequenced to estimate repertoire size and the extent of clonotype sharing between individuals. Libraries were prepared and TCR repertoires were sequenced by different laboratories using diverse techniques, in order to increase sequencing depth and limit assay-specific biases. Per donor, leukapheresis produced somewhere between about 0.94 and 9.5 billion PBMCs.

From cysteine to phenylalanine, the CDR3 is 15 amino acids long. The sequence is cut down to CDR3 DNA, 45 bases in frame from base 1. CDR1 and CDR2 were assigned from the germline V gene (reference sequence) as PRHDT and FYEKMQ. Germline trimming: 5 bases from V, 10 bases from J; junction bases outside gene matches: 13. As regards this clone: Its cognate antigen has yet to be identified. No base qualities exist here, and no much larger clone lies one base off it.

Paper-wide results and their limitations: Rarefaction of sorted-subset datasets indicated incomplete sequencing despite the large sequencing depth. The genetic and exposure-history diversity represented was limited by the small number of donors. Sampling was limited to blood, and TCR repertoires in tissue likely differ from TCR repertoires in blood. Higher generation probabilities were observed for clonotypes shared by all four sorted-subset donors than for non-shared clonotypes. Naive subsets generally had larger estimated clonotype richness than memory subsets did. Pairwise subsampling indicated that sequencing depth was expected to affect the degree of clonotype sharing among donors. When a handful of donors were compared, the shared fraction of clonotypes was about 5.5% for naive CD4, 3.5% to 4% for naive CD8, about 2.4% for memory CD4, and 0.4% for memory CD8.

CD8 naive samples consisted of CD45RO-negative cells that were positively selected for CCR7, yielding a CD45RA+CCR7+ population without TemRA cells. Healthy HIV-negative adults with no recently reported acute infections or vaccinations were included as donors. All donors were Caucasian adults living in Nashville, Tennessee, USA. Blood was obtained by leukapheresis, after which PBMCs were separated by Ficoll-Histopaque density gradient centrifugation and cryopreserved in liquid nitrogen vapor phase. Analytical flow cytometry was used to check the purity and quantity of every magnetically sorted T cell population. Genomic DNA was isolated from each sorted fraction and quantified by UV absorbance on a Nanodrop 2000c. Using the deep immunoSEQ assay, multiplex PCR amplified TCR CDR3 regions from genomic DNA. Extracted genomic DNA from each cell subset was spread evenly across all wells of several immunoSEQ 96-well plates, with each plate serving as a replicate. For sorted subsets, around 200 ng genomic DNA, equal to tens of thousands of T cell genomes, was loaded into each replicate PCR. Purified libraries were quantified with a Qubit 3.0 fluorometer, sized on a Bioanalyzer 2100, and re-quantified with the KAPA Library Quantification kit. Every immunoSEQ 96-well plate was sequenced on a separate single-read 150-cycle Illumina NextSeq 550 flow cell. Per the authors' processing: Because the immunoSEQ output included only junctional sequences and no quality scores, the filtering could not be the same as the filtering used for full-length reads. Sequences were annotated with PyIR, a Python wrapper for IgBLAST v1.9, using IMGT germline references to assign V/J genes and CDR3. Reads with weak V/J assignments (E-value above 1e-6), missing CDR3, stop codons, out-of-frame junctions, or ambiguous translated residues were removed. V3J clonotypes were defined as sequences sharing an identical inferred V gene, J gene, and CDR3 amino acid sequence. Percentage overlap between repertoires was computed as shared unique clonotypes divided by the size of the smaller repertoire. RTK rarefaction, the Chao1 estimator, and Recon v2.1 estimates of unobserved clonotypes were used to assess repertoire richness. For all TCRbeta clonotypes obtained by the gDNA method from four donors, generation probabilities were computed with OLGA. Sourced from immuneACCESS, this table was stored by TCRdb with only in-frame sequences that have V and J called. A share of the clones is absent; for the studies checked, an unresolved V gene accounts for under half, and the remainder has no known explanation. From that table come the V and J calls and clone size; the DNA was used to work out D and trimming. For this sample the table gives roughly 590,000 clones, of which around 95% were detected only once. The ten largest clonotypes hold 0.1% to 0.11% of the sample.

The TCR originated in a woman in her thirties in good health. Material for sequencing was naive CD8+ T cells sorted from blood. What the cell subset or site label conveys for this sample: CD45RA+CCR7+. This chain is built from TRBV13 and TRBJ2-1; 8 nucleotides in the junction match TRBD2. The DNA reads TGTGCCAGCAGCCCTAAGGGGCTAGCGGGCGGCGAGCAGTTCTTC. It specifies CASSPKGLAGGEQFF.